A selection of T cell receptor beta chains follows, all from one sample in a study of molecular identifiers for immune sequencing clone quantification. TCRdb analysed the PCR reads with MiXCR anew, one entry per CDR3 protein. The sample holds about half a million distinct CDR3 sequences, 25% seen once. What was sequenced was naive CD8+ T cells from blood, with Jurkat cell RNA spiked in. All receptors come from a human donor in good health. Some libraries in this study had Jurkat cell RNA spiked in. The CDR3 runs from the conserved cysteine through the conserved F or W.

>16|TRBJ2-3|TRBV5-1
CASRAFGTGFSDTQYF
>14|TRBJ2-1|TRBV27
CASREAGTYNEQFF
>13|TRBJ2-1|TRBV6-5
CASRGAASNEQFF
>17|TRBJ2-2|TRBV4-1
CASSTNTDATNTGELFF
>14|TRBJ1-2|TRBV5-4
CASSKDTANYGYTF
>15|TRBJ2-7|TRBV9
CASSTGTSGGTEQYF
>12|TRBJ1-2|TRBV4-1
CASSEDTGDYTF
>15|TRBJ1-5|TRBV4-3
CASSLWTGSNQPQHF
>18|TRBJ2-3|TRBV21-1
CASSKVGKLGEHTDTQYF
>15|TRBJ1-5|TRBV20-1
CSARRDRYSNQPQHF
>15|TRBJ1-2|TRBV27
CASSWTGQTSYGYTF
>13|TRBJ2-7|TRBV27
CANSLSRAYEQYF
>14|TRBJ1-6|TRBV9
CASSVGDRVSPLHF
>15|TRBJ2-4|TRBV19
CASSMASRGEGIQYF
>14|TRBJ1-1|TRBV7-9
CASSYVTGVPEAFF
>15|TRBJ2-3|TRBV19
CASRRTSGYTDTQYF
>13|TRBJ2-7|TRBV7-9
CASSLGTRYEQYF
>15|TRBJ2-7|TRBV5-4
CASSFDGLPYFEQYF
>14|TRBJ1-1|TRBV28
CASRPGTGLPEAFF
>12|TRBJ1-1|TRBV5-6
CASWTGNTEAFF
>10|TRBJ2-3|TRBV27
CASRIDTQYF
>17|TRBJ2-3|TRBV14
CASSQLWNVGPGDTQYF
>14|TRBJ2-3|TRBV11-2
CASSLGTSGDAQYF
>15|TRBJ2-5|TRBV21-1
CASSNPLGQQETQYF
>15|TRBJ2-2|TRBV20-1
CSATDYLESAGELFF
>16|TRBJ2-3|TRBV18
CASSPPAGTSTDTQYF
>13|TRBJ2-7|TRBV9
CASSAREGYEQYF
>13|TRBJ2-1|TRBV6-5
CASTLPGGNEQFF
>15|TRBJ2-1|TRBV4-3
CASSQEDYSVNEQFF
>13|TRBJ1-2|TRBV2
CASSEGTPYGYTF
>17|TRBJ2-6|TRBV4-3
CASSQALEVTGANVLTF
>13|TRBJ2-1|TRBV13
CTSSLGFTIEQFF
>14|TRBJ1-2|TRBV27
CASPSGTKYYGYSF
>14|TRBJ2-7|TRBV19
CASRMTGNSYEQYF
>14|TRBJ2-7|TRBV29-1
CSVEPGQGPDEQYF
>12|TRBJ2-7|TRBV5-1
CASRAGAGEQYF
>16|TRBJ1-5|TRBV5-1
CASSPDAARGNQPQHF
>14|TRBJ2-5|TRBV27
CASSFRTGRETQYF
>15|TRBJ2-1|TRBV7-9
CASSTHARPHNEQFF
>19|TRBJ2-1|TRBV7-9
CASSSPSGRALQAYNEQFF
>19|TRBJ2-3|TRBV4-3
CARSQETPGLAGAGDTQYF
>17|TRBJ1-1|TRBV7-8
CASSLVPGGVQNTEAFF
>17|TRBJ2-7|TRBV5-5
CASSIAPGTSGGYEQYF